This TCR beta chain originates from a study of T-cell reconstitution after alpha-beta-depleted transplantation in children. Notes on the study in general: As was reported, about two months after transplant, alpha-beta T cells came from several hundred expanded graft clones. At the one-year point after transplant, T-cell counts and TCRbeta diversity were found to come mostly from T cells that had been newly produced.

Unique molecular identifiers featured in how the TCRbeta library was prepared. One entry per CDR3 protein results from TCRdb running MiXCR on the PCR reads. The table lists about 170,000 distinct CDR3 sequences, around 10% of them singletons, with less than 15% in the top ten. This clonotype turned up a few times. What it binds is unknown. At one boundary the junction diverges from the germline segment, which might be a read error. Source: PBMCs, taken before TCRalphabeta/CD19-depleted stem cell transplant. The sequence came from a boy younger than 10 with acute myeloid leukemia, due to receive a stem cell transplant.

CDR3: CCAYPTGEGSHYGYTF. The CDR3 bases are TGCTGTGCTTACCCAACAGGGGAGGGGAGTCACTATGGCTACACCTTC. V gene TRBV20-1 combines with J gene TRBJ1-2; 7 bases map to TRBD1. The CDR3 is 16 amino acids. Germline V CDR1 and CDR2: DFQATT, SNEGSKA (reference sequence).